Below, 30 T cell receptor beta chains from the same sample are listed, as sequenced in a study of post-analysis software for immune sequencing data. Study-wide results and limits: Comparison of patients with controls showed four or five TRBV segments more frequent in patients, TRBV5-6, TRBV5-1 and TRBV20-1 among them.

These TCRs are of unknown antigen specificity. Prepared TCR beta cDNA libraries contained unique molecular identifiers. TCRdb re-derived calls from the PCR reads in MiXCR, one entry per CDR3 protein. This table holds fewer than 600,000 distinct CDR3 sequences, roughly 46% found once. Sequencing was carried out using blood. Every receptor here comes from a girl between 10 and 17 years old with multiple sclerosis.

The rearrangement uses TRBV28 and TRBJ2-7, with D unresolved. This CDR3 region has 15 residues. Per the germline V gene, CDR1 is MDHEN and CDR2 is SYDVKM. V shed 3 bases and J shed 3 bases, with 15 bases lying between them. The CDR3 loop is CASSFPNGSDYEQYF. CDR3 nucleotide sequence: TGTGCCAGCAGTTTCCCCAACGGATCGGACTACGAGCAGTACTTC.

This clonotype showed up just a few times. The chain employs TRBV27 and TRBJ2-4; 8 bases match TRBD1. CDR3 length equals 15 residues. Germline CDR1 is MNHEY and CDR2 is SMNVEV (reference sequence). With 4 bases clipped from V and 5 bases from J, the junction kept 7 bases outside the gene matches. The CDR3 sequence: CASSSSGTGENIQYF. The DNA for the CDR3 is TGTGCCAGCAGTTCATCCGGGACAGGAGAAAACATTCAGTACTTC.

The chain joins TRBV20-1 to TRBJ2-5; 7 bases match TRBD1. The CDR3 covers 15 residues. V shed 5 bases, J shed 1 base, and the junction held 10 bases outside the gene matches. Germline CDR1 is DFQATT and CDR2 is SNEGSKA (reference sequence). The CDR3 sequence is CSAPPTGSTQETQYF. CDR3 DNA sequence: TGCAGTGCTCCCCCGACAGGGTCAACCCAAGAGACCCAGTACTTC.

The chain carries TRBV5-1 and TRBJ1-4; no clear D. The CDR3 contains 12 residues. Trimming cost V 4 bases and J 13 bases, with 14 bases left between them. CDR1 and CDR2 (germline): SGHRS, YFSETQ. The CDR3 region has the DNA TGCGCCAGCAGCCGCACGGGCGAGGGACTGTTTTTT. This sequence encodes CASSRTGEGLFF.

The table lists this clonotype with a few counts. The V and J genes are TRBV6-5 and TRBJ2-5; 9 nucleotides line up with TRBD1. With 4 bases clipped from V and 6 bases from J, the junction kept 3 bases outside the gene matches. Germline loops: CDR1 MNHEY, CDR2 SVGAGI. The CDR3 has 13 amino acids. The CDR3 spells CASSWDREKTQYF. CDR3 in DNA: TGTGCCAGCAGTTGGGACAGGGAAAAGACCCAGTACTTC.

With regard to this clonotype: Possible read error: a much larger clone is one base away. V usage is TRBV12-3 or TRBV12-4 and J usage is TRBJ2-1; 8 bases agree with TRBD1. The DNA end favors TRBJ2-7, so the J call may be wrong. The CDR3 runs 13 residues. The CDR3 coding sequence is TGTGCCAGCAGACAATTACAGGGGGATGAGCAGTACTTC. Protein: CASRQLQGDEQYF.

The V call is TRBV12-3 or TRBV12-4, the J call TRBJ2-5; 13 bases align to TRBD2. The V and J ends lost 5 bases and 11 bases, in that order; junction bases with no gene match: 14. The CDR3 spans 16 residues. CDR3 sequence reads: CASSELGLAGSNEQYF. CDR3 nucleotide sequence: TGTGCCAGCAGTGAGTTGGGACTAGCGGGGAGTAATGAGCAGTACTTC.

The gene calls are TRBV7-2 and TRBJ2-7, with no clear D. The CDR3 is made up of 11 amino acids. V dropped 5 bases and J dropped 10 bases, with 12 bases sitting between them. From germline, CDR1 is SGHTA and CDR2 FQGNSA. The CDR3 is CASSHGVAQYF. The CDR3 DNA reads as TGTGCCAGCAGCCATGGGGTGGCCCAGTACTTC.

This clonotype came up many times. The chain carries TRBV29-1 and TRBJ2-5; weak D call: TRBD1 (6 bases). This CDR3 contains 13 residues. V was cut by 7 bases and J by 5 bases, with 17 bases left in between. CDR1 SQVTM and CDR2 ANQGSEA come from the germline V gene. CDR3: CSAGQGPWETQYF. CDR3 nucleotide sequence: TGCAGCGCCGGGCAGGGGCCTTGGGAGACCCAGTACTTC.

V gene TRBV6-1 combines with J gene TRBJ2-1, with TRBD2 matching 13 bases. The germline V gene encodes CDR1 MNHNS and CDR2 SASEGT. The CDR3 contains 17 residues. V shed 6 bases and J 2 bases; nucleotides not matched to a gene: 7. This CDR3 is CASSVRTSGGTYNEQFF. In DNA form, the CDR3 reads TGTGCCAGCAGCGTTAGGACTAGCGGGGGTACCTACAATGAGCAGTTCTTC.

This chain connects TRBV6-2 or TRBV6-3 to TRBJ1-1; 7 bases agree with TRBD1. There are 15 residues in the CDR3. Trimming at V came to 2 bases and at J to 3 bases, leaving 6 bases not matched to a gene. Germline CDR1 MNHEY, CDR2 SVGEGT. This chain's CDR3 is CASSYPTGFHTEAFF. The CDR3 DNA reads TGTGCCAGCAGTTACCCGACAGGGTTCCACACTGAAGCTTTCTTT.

The V and J genes are TRBV6-5 and TRBJ1-2; 7 nucleotides agree with TRBD1. CDR1 is MNHEY, CDR2 SVGAGI, per germline. J gave up 4 bases and V 5 bases, and 4 bases lay outside the gene matches. This CDR3 is 13 amino acids long. This CDR3 is CASSGQDAYGYTF. CDR3 sequence (DNA): TGTGCCAGCAGTGGACAGGATGCCTATGGCTACACCTTC.

Concerning this clonotype: A much larger clonotype is one base distant, so this may be a read error. V gene TRBV6-2 or TRBV6-3 combines with J gene TRBJ1-2; D is undetermined. The CDR3 spans 14 residues. The V gene's germline CDR1 is MNHEY and CDR2 SVGEGT. The CDR3 reads CASSYSNGNYDYTF. CDR3 DNA sequence: TGTGCCAGCAGTTACTCGAACGGAAACTATGACTACACCTTC.

V usage is TRBV5-8 and J usage is TRBJ2-4; 10 nucleotides line up with TRBD1. The CDR3 has 14 residues. J was trimmed by 5 bases and V by 4 bases; bases with no gene match: 3. Germline V gene data show CDR1 as SGHTS and CDR2 as YDEGEE. Written as DNA, the CDR3 is TGTGCCAGCAGCAAAGGACAGGGGGAAAACATTCAGTACTTC. Protein: CASSKGQGENIQYF.

This chain uses TRBV5-1 with TRBJ2-1, with D possibly being TRBD2 (6 bases). The CDR3 has 13 residues. Germline CDR1 and CDR2: SGHRS and YFSETQ. V lost 7 bases and J 7 bases, leaving 15 bases between the germline ends. CDR3 protein: CASSAAAGNEQFF. The CDR3 nucleotides read TGCGCCAGCTCCGCGGCGGCGGGGAATGAGCAGTTCTTC.

The chain has TRBV7-2 and TRBJ1-3; D gene ambiguous. This CDR3 comprises 15 residues. V lost 0 bases and J lost 4, with 10 bases in between. Germline V gene data show CDR1 as SGHTA and CDR2 as FQGNSA. CDR3 sequence reads: CASSLASGAGNTIYF. The DNA of the CDR3 is TGTGCCAGCAGCTTAGCGTCAGGTGCGGGAAACACCATATATTTT.

This chain connects TRBV29-1 to TRBJ2-7, with TRBD2 identical over 8 bases. The CDR3 extends over 17 amino acids. Unmatched junction bases numbered 19, after V lost 6 bases and J lost 3 bases. From germline, CDR1 is SQVTM and CDR2 ANQGSEA. CDR3 DNA sequence: TGCAGCGTCGCCGGCAGGAGTAGCGGGAAAGGAGTCTACGAGCAGTACTTC. It codes for CSVAGRSSGKGVYEQYF.

The table lists this clonotype with a few counts. The CDR3 DNA sequence: TGTGCCAGCAGTTACGCCAGTCATTCAGATACGCAGTATTTT. As protein: CASSYASHSDTQYF. This rearrangement joins TRBV6-5 to TRBJ2-3, with D uncertain. The V end lost 2 bases, the J end lost 4 bases, and 10 bases lay between the germline ends. Germline assignment: CDR1 MNHEY and CDR2 SVGAGI. The CDR3 is made up of 14 amino acids.

The chain links TRBV29-1 to TRBJ1-2; D is ambiguous. CDR3 size: 11 residues. The V end was cut by 4 bases, the J end by 2 bases, with 5 bases between. Germline V CDR1 and CDR2: SQVTM, ANQGSEA. In nucleotides, the CDR3 is TGCAGCGTTGTGGAAAACTATGGCTACACCTTC. This translates into CSVVENYGYTF.

The genes are TRBV20-1 and TRBJ2-5, with D maybe TRBD2 (6 bases). CDR1 and CDR2 from the germline V gene are DFQATT and SNEGSKA (reference sequence). Deletions cut 0 bases from V and 0 bases from J, with 17 bases between. This CDR3 region has 17 residues. The CDR3 nucleotides are TGCAGTGCTAGAGATTACTTGGGGGGTAAAAACCAAGAGACCCAGTACTTC. The encoded protein is CSARDYLGGKNQETQYF.

The rearrangement joins TRBV20-1 to TRBJ2-7, with 7 bases identical to TRBD1. The V segment lost 2 bases and the J segment 5 bases; nucleotides outside the gene matches: 9. The CDR3 consists of 14 residues. Germline values: CDR1 DFQATT, CDR2 SNEGSKA (reference sequence). CDR3 sequence: CSARTQGVFHEQYF. CDR3 nucleotides: TGCAGTGCTAGAACCCAGGGGGTTTTCCACGAGCAGTACTTC.

The chain couples TRBV20-1 to TRBJ2-7; possible D gene TRBD2, 5 bases. In germline, CDR1 is DFQATT, CDR2 SNEGSKA (reference sequence). V lost 5 bases and J 0 bases, leaving 17 bases between the germline ends. The CDR3 is 15 residues long. CDR3 in amino acids: CSAPLPFRGSYEQYF. CDR3 bases: TGCAGTGCTCCTCTCCCATTCCGGGGCTCCTACGAGCAGTACTTC.

V is TRBV12-3 or TRBV12-4 and J is TRBJ1-4, with a weak D call TRBD1 (5 bases). The CDR3 covers 13 residues. V was cut by 6 bases and J by 10 bases, with 15 bases left in between. CDR3 in DNA: TGTGCCAGCAGCCGTACAGGTGATGGAAAACTGTTTTTT. It translates to CASSRTGDGKLFF.

This clonotype was picked up a small number of times. This chain uses TRBV29-1 with TRBJ2-1; no reliable D call. V lost 6 bases and J 6 bases, leaving 15 bases between the germline ends. Germline V gives CDR1 SQVTM, CDR2 ANQGSEA. The CDR3 spans 13 residues. CDR3 coding DNA: TGCAGCGTCGCCGGCCCCAACCGCAATGAGCAGTTCTTC. It translates to CSVAGPNRNEQFF.

The V call is TRBV6-5, the J call TRBJ2-1; no definite D call. CDR3 length: 14 amino acids. Trimming took 0 bases from V and 4 from J, leaving 7 bases between them. CDR1 is MNHEY and CDR2 is SVGAGI in the germline V gene. The CDR3 reads CASSYSLGYNEQFF. The CDR3 coding sequence is TGTGCCAGCAGTTACTCCCTAGGTTACAATGAGCAGTTCTTC.

The sample holds a few counts of this clonotype. V gene TRBV29-1 combines with J gene TRBJ1-1, with unresolved D. V lost 0 bases and J lost 7, with 6 bases in between. This CDR3 is 11 amino acids long. Germline lookup yields CDR1 SQVTM and CDR2 ANQGSEA. CDR3 amino acids: CSVEDRLEAFF. Written as DNA, the CDR3 is TGCAGCGTTGAAGATCGACTTGAAGCTTTCTTT.

In this sample, this clonotype turned up a few times. The rearrangement uses TRBV20-1 and TRBJ2-7; weak D call: TRBD1 (8 bases). The CDR3 is 12 residues long. CDR1 DFQATT and CDR2 SNEGSKA come from the germline V gene (reference sequence). V was trimmed by 5 bases and J by 4 bases, leaving 12 bases between them. CDR3 DNA sequence: TGCAGTGCTTACAGGGGGGGGTACGAGCAGTACTTC. This codes for CSAYRGGYEQYF.

The chain combines TRBV20-1 with TRBJ2-5; the D gene is possibly TRBD2 (5 bases). The CDR3 length is 15 residues. CDR1 is DFQATT, CDR2 SNEGSKA, per germline (reference sequence). The V gene lost 6 bases and the J gene lost 3 bases, with 20 bases spanning the gap. CDR3 loop: CSAIEGAGFEETQYF. CDR3 nucleotide sequence: TGCAGTGCAATAGAGGGCGCTGGTTTCGAAGAGACCCAGTACTTC.

There are a few counts of this clonotype. This chain uses TRBV7-3 with TRBJ2-1; 10 positions match TRBD2. The CDR3 loop spans 16 amino acids. From germline, CDR1 is SGHTA and CDR2 FQGTGA. V lost 5 bases, J lost 2 bases, and 6 bases stayed unmatched. The CDR3 region has the DNA TGTGCCAGCAGCCGGGAAGCGGGAGGGCCCTACAATGAGCAGTTCTTC. Translating gives CASSREAGGPYNEQFF.

The table lists this clonotype with a few counts. V and J are TRBV25-1 and TRBJ2-5; 13 bases match TRBD2. With 4 bases clipped from V and 4 bases from J, the junction kept 3 bases outside the gene matches. CDR1 MGHDK and CDR2 SYGVNS come from the germline V gene. The CDR3 extends over 15 amino acids. The CDR3 region is CASSGTSGSLETQYF. Here the CDR3 DNA reads TGTGCCAGCAGTGGGACTAGCGGGAGTCTAGAGACCCAGTACTTC.